The 8 T cell receptor beta chains reported below all come from one sample, sequenced in a study of immune evolution from preneoplasia to lung adenocarcinoma. Some clones are missing from TCRdb's copy, which holds only in-frame ones; the method was immunoSEQ multiplex PCR. The repertoire holds about 6,400 clones, 75% to 80% seen once, with 2.5% to 3.5% in the top ten. Sequencing was done on a sample of FFPE minimally invasive lung adenocarcinoma tissue. Every receptor here comes from a person between 60 and 79 years old with lung adenocarcinoma.

The V gene is TRBV9, the J gene TRBJ1-5; no reliable D call. The CDR3 consists of 15 residues. Germline assignment: CDR1 SGDLS and CDR2 YYNGEE. The ends were cut back, 2 bases at V and 0 bases at J, with 9 bases in the middle. The CDR3 region is CASSVSGYSNQPQHF. DNA for the CDR3: TGTGCCAGCAGCGTTTCGGGGTATAGCAATCAGCCCCAGCATTTT.

This clone was observed a few times. The rearrangement links TRBV10-3 to TRBJ1-3; tentative D call: TRBD1 (6 bases). Germline V lookup: CDR1 ENHRY, CDR2 SYGVKD. V was clipped by 3 bases and J by 0 bases, with 15 bases between them. The CDR3 has 17 residues. In nucleotides, the CDR3 is TGTGCCATCAGTGACCACCTGGACAGTACCTCTGGAAACACCATATATTTT. Translating gives CAISDHLDSTSGNTIYF.

This clone turned up a few times. DNA for the CDR3: TGTGCCTGGAGCAGGGATGGCGCTGAAGCTTTCTTT. It translates to CAWSRDGAEAFF. The chain combines TRBV30 with TRBJ1-1, with a possible D match to TRBD1 (5 bases). The length of the CDR3 is 12 residues. Germline CDR1 is GTSNPN and CDR2 is SVGIG (reference sequence). V shed 3 bases and J shed 6 bases, with 11 bases lying between them.

The chain recombines TRBV7-6 with TRBJ1-2, with D possibly TRBD1 on 5 matching bases. The CDR3 is 14 residues long. Germline V gives CDR1 SGHVS, CDR2 FNYEAQ. Trimming pared 0 bases from V and 4 bases from J, leaving 9 bases between. The CDR3 region is CASSLATEGYGYTF. The CDR3 DNA sequence: TGTGCCAGCAGCTTAGCGACAGAAGGCTATGGCTACACCTTC.

V gene TRBV28 combines with J gene TRBJ2-7, with 10 nucleotides matching TRBD2. Germline lookup yields CDR1 MDHEN and CDR2 SYDVKM. The V and J ends lost 10 bases and 4 bases, in that order; junction bases with no gene match: 7. The CDR3 loop spans 13 amino acids. Here the CDR3 DNA reads TGTGCCACTCGGACTAGCGGTCTTTACGAGCAGTACTTC. Residues: CATRTSGLYEQYF.

This chain links TRBV10-2 with TRBJ2-3; possible D gene TRBD1, 6 bases. The ends were cut back, 2 bases at V and 3 bases at J, with 18 bases in the middle. CDR1 is WSHSY and CDR2 is SAAADI in the germline V gene. The CDR3 sequence is 17 residues long. The DNA of the CDR3 is TGCGCCAGCAGTGAGGGGGGCGGGTGGGGTAGGACAGATACGCAGTATTTT. Its translation is CASSEGGGWGRTDTQYF.

In nucleotides, the CDR3 is TGTGCCTGGAGTAGAGTGGGGGGGGTGAACACTGAAGCTTTCTTT. Protein sequence: CAWSRVGGVNTEAFF. The chain links TRBV30 to TRBJ1-1; a weak D match, TRBD1 (5 bases). Deletions cut 2 bases from V and 0 bases from J, with 13 bases between. CDR3 length: 15 residues. Germline V gene data show CDR1 as GTSNPN and CDR2 as SVGIG (reference sequence). The full variable domain, in which reference TRBV30 and TRBJ1-1 provide the parts outside the CDR3, is SQTIHQWPATLVQPVGSPLSLECTVEGTSNPNLYWYRQAAGRGLQLLFYSVGIGQISSEVPQNLSASRPQDRQFILSSKKLLLSDSGFYLCAWSRVGGVNTEAFFGQGTRLTVV.

The chain recombines TRBV19 with TRBJ2-1; 10 nucleotides agree with TRBD1. CDR1 and CDR2 from the germline V gene are LNHDA and SQIVND (reference sequence). The CDR3 totals 14 residues. With V trimmed by 8 bases and J by 7 bases, 8 bases remained unmatched. CDR3 amino acids: CASGTGTGVNEQFF. CDR3 sequence (DNA): TGTGCCAGTGGAACGGGGACAGGGGTAAATGAGCAGTTCTTC.